The clone carrying this T cell receptor beta chain was found many times. This record comes from a study of T cells in Graves' hyperthyroidism and ophthalmopathy. TCR beta CDR3 region amplification was performed from RNA transcripts. Researchers ran a first-round RT-PCR on the TCR CDR3 using the HTBI primer set. In TCRdb, the multiplex PCR reads were re-called with MiXCR into one record per CDR3 protein. Of under 550,000 distinct CDR3 sequences in the sample, roughly an eighth are singletons; the top ten hold 5.3%. The CDR3 spans 16 residues. V was shortened by 3 bases and J by 10 bases, with 24 bases between the two germline ends.

The sequence came from a woman between 18 and 29 years old with Graves' hyperthyroidism. The source material was blood. The chain couples TRBV12-3 or TRBV12-4 to TRBJ1-1; a possible D gene is TRBD1 (5 bases). The CDR3 is CASSFVPAGRPMLAFF. The CDR3 nucleotides are TGTGCCAGCAGTTTTGTACCCGCAGGGCGGCCGATGTTAGCTTTCTTT.